This T cell receptor beta chain was captured in a study of blood T cells in healthy people across ages. Study-wide results and caveats: With age, beta diversity per million T cells declined roughly linearly, significantly by 35 to 40. It was held that the diversity estimates obtained from one million T cells were underestimates. A greater number of naive CD4+ cells and higher diversity distinguished long-lived donors from aged donors.

V lost 6 bases and J lost 1, with 24 bases in between. The CDR3 has 18 residues. Per germline, CDR1 LNHNV and CDR2 YYDKDF (reference sequence). It was with a sample-barcoded 5' primer and a J-beta primer mix that a second PCR of roughly 6 to 12 cycles was run. With 12 random nucleotides, a template-switch adaptor tagged each individual cDNA molecule. One entry per CDR3 protein, called by TCRdb with MiXCR from the 5' RACE reads. The sample yields about 720,000 distinct CDR3 sequences, over 20% seen once. This clonotype was seen a handful of times. Its target is not known. This clonotype was sampled from a man aged 65 to 79 in good health. The sample comprised blood. V usage is TRBV15 and J usage is TRBJ1-1; a possible D gene is TRBD1 (5 bases). CDR3 nucleotides: TGTGCCACCAGTAACCGCAGGGTGTCATCCAAACCGAACACTGAAGCTTTCTTT. It specifies CATSNRRVSSKPNTEAFF.